A selection of T cell receptor beta chains follows, all from one sample in a study of blood T cell repertoires in COVID-19. TCRdb keeps only in-frame clones here, not all; method: immunoSEQ multiplex PCR. The sample shows tens of thousands of clones, roughly 83% of them seen only once. The specimen was peripheral blood. The receptor set was obtained from an elderly man with acute or convalescent COVID-19. Both conserved end residues are part of each CDR3. A D gene is named only where the DNA matches it firmly. The size of a clone is reported for some rows only, either as once, few or many, or as a class for expanded clones.

TRBJ1-1,.,.,TRBV9,TGTGCCAGCAGCGTAGGAGGGAATATGAACACTGAAGCTTTCTTT,CASSVGGNMNTEAFF
TRBJ2-2,.,.,TRBV5-1,TGCGCCAGCAGCTTGGAAGCCTTGACCGGGGAGCTGTTTTTT,CASSLEALTGELFF
TRBJ2-1,.,TRBD2,TRBV7-2,TGTGCCAGCAGCTCCAGCGGGGGATCGAAGTTCTTC,CASSSSGGSKFF
TRBJ2-7,.,.,TRBV12-3/TRBV12-4,TGTGCCAGCAGTTATTCTTACGAGCAGTACTTC,CASSYSYEQYF
TRBJ2-1,.,TRBD2,TRBV15,TGTGCCACCAGCCCCCTCGTCGGACTAGCGGGGGGGGATGAGCAGTTCTTC,CATSPLVGLAGGDEQFF
TRBJ1-5,few,.,TRBV6-4,TGTGCCAGCAGTCGGGACACCTATCAGCCCCAGCATTTT,CASSRDTYQPQHF
TRBJ2-5,.,TRBD2,TRBV14,TGTGCCAGCAGCCAACCGACCGGGACTAAAGAGACCCAGTACTTC,CASSQPTGTKETQYF
TRBJ2-1,.,TRBD1,TRBV7-2,TGTGCCAGCAGCCTCTGGACAGGAGCCTACAATGAGCAGTTCTTC,CASSLWTGAYNEQFF
TRBJ1-1,.,TRBD1,TRBV5-1,TGCGCCAGCAGCTCCGGACAGGGCGGCACTGAAGCTTTCTTT,CASSSGQGGTEAFF
TRBJ1-6,.,.,TRBV30,TGTGCCTGCAACGAGGGCTCCTATAATTCACCCCTCCACTTT,CACNEGSYNSPLHF
TRBJ2-5,.,TRBD2,TRBV28,TGTGCCAGCGGGCGGGGGAACCAAGAGACCCAGTACTTC,CASGRGNQETQYF
TRBJ2-3,.,TRBD1,TRBV7-2,TGTGCCACCCAGGGGGCGCGGACAGATACGCAGTATTTT,CATQGARTDTQYF
TRBJ1-1,few,.,TRBV28,TGTGCCAGCAGCCTTTCGGGGGTTGGGACTGAAGCTTTCTTT,CASSLSGVGTEAFF
TRBJ1-5,.,.,TRBV12-3/TRBV12-4,TGTGCCAGCAGTCTCGGGAGGGCTGAGCCCCAGCATTTT,CASSLGRAEPQHF
TRBJ1-5,.,.,TRBV30,TGTGCCTGGAGCTTGGAGAGCAATCAGCCCCAGCATTTT,CAWSLESNQPQHF
TRBJ2-3,.,.,TRBV5-1,TGCGCCAGCAGCCTGAGGGAGGCCGGCCCCACAGATACGCAGTATTTT,CASSLREAGPTDTQYF
TRBJ1-3,.,.,TRBV13,TGTGCCAGCAGCCTCGGGGTGAGCGGAAACACCATATATTTT,CASSLGVSGNTIYF
TRBJ1-5,.,.,TRBV28,TGTGCCAGCAGCGACACGTGGGGGGTGCGTCAGCCCCAGCATTTT,CASSDTWGVRQPQHF
TRBJ2-7,.,TRBD2,TRBV5-8,TGTGCCAGCAGCTCCGGACTAGCGACCTCGGGGCAGTACTTC,CASSSGLATSGQYF
TRBJ1-5,once,.,TRBV5-4,TGTGCCAGCAGCGCCGGGACTGGGAATCAGCCCCAGCATTTT,CASSAGTGNQPQHF
TRBJ2-7,.,TRBD2,TRBV7-2,TGTGCCAGCAGCTTTAGCGGGAGCTCCCCCTACGAGCAGTACTTC,CASSFSGSSPYEQYF
TRBJ2-6,.,.,TRBV6-2/TRBV6-3,TGTGCCAGCAGTTATCAGAATACTGGGGCCAACGTCCTGACTTTC,CASSYQNTGANVLTF
TRBJ2-5,.,TRBD2,TRBV29-1,TGCAGCGGGAGGGGAGGGGAAGAGACCCAGTACTTC,CSGRGGEETQYF
TRBJ2-1,.,TRBD1,TRBV5-1,TGCGCCAGCAGCCTGACAGGGGGAGGCTACAATGAGCAGTTCTTC,CASSLTGGGYNEQFF
TRBJ2-5,.,.,TRBV25-1,TGTGCCAGCAGATCCGTACACGAAGAGACCCAGTACTTC,CASRSVHEETQYF
TRBJ1-2,.,TRBD1,TRBV7-2,TGTGCCAGCAGCCCGCAGACAGGGGAAAACTATGGCTACACCTTC,CASSPQTGENYGYTF
TRBJ2-3,.,TRBD2,TRBV5-1,TGCGCCAGCAGCTTGATTAGCGGGGGTTACACAGATACGCAGTATTTT,CASSLISGGYTDTQYF
TRBJ1-5,few,.,TRBV7-9,TGTGCCAGCAGCGTAGGGGGGGGTCAAGATCAGCCCCAGCATTTT,CASSVGGGQDQPQHF
TRBJ2-3,.,TRBD2,TRBV9,TGTGCCAGCAGCCCTCGGGTGGGACTAGCGGCTGACACAGATACGCAGTATTTT,CASSPRVGLAADTDTQYF
TRBJ2-7,.,.,TRBV25-1,TGTGCCAGCAGTGAATCTTACAATTTAAACTACGAGCAGTACTTC,CASSESYNLNYEQYF
TRBJ1-4,once,.,TRBV4-3,TGCGCCAGCAGCCAAGACAGGGGCGCAACTAATGAAAAACTGTTTTTT,CASSQDRGATNEKLFF
TRBJ1-4,.,.,TRBV18,TGTGCCAGCTCACCTTCCAGGGGAGCAACTAATGAAAAACTGTTTTTT,CASSPSRGATNEKLFF
TRBJ1-1,.,.,TRBV29-1,TGCAGCGTAGTAACCAGGCGAGGGAGCACTGAAGCTTTCTTT,CSVVTRRGSTEAFF
TRBJ2-4,.,.,TRBV10-2,TGCGCCAGCGAACAGGGTCTAAAAAACATTCAGTACTTC,CASEQGLKNIQYF
TRBJ2-7,.,.,TRBV3-1/TRBV3-2,TGTGCCAGCAGCACCCGGGACAACTACGAGCAGTACTTC,CASSTRDNYEQYF
TRBJ2-7,.,.,TRBV4-3,TGCGCCAGCAGCCAAGATCGGTCGGTGACATTCTCCTACGAGCAGTACTTC,CASSQDRSVTFSYEQYF
TRBJ2-1,.,.,TRBV9,TGTGCCAGCAGCCCCCGTGGTAGCGGCTCCTACAATGAGCAGTTCTTC,CASSPRGSGSYNEQFF
TRBJ2-4,.,.,TRBV6-5,TGTGCCAGCAAAAGGACGGGATCGGACATTCAGTACTTC,CASKRTGSDIQYF
TRBJ1-3,.,.,TRBV11-2,TGTGCCAGCAGCCCAGGAGGTCCTAGCTCTGGAAACACCATATATTTT,CASSPGGPSSGNTIYF
TRBJ2-1,.,TRBD1,TRBV10-3,TGTGCCATCAGTGAGTCGGCAGAACAGGGGGATGAGCAGTTCTTC,CAISESAEQGDEQFF
TRBJ2-2,.,.,TRBV7-8,TGTGCCAGCAGCCCCCGCCACGGGATATCGAACACCGGGGAGCTGTTTTTT,CASSPRHGISNTGELFF